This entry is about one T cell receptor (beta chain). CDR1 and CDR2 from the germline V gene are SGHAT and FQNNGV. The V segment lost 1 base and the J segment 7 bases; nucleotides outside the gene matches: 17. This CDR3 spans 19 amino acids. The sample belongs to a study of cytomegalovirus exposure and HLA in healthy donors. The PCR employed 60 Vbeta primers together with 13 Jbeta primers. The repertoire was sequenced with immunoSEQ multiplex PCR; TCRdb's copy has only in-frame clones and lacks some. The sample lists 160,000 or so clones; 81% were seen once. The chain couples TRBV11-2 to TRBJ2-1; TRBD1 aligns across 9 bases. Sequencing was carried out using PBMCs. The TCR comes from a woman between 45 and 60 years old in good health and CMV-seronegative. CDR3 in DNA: TGTGCCAGCAGCTTAGGGGAATACAGGGGGCTTTTGCTCGAAAATGAGCAGTTCTTC. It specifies CASSLGEYRGLLLENEQFF. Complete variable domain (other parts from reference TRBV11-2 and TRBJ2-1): EAGVAQSPRYKIIEKRQSVAFWCNPISGHATLYWYQQILGQGPKLLIQFQNNGVVDDSQLPKDRFSAERLKGVDSTLKIQPAKLEDSAVYLCASSLGEYRGLLLENEQFFGPGTRLTVL.